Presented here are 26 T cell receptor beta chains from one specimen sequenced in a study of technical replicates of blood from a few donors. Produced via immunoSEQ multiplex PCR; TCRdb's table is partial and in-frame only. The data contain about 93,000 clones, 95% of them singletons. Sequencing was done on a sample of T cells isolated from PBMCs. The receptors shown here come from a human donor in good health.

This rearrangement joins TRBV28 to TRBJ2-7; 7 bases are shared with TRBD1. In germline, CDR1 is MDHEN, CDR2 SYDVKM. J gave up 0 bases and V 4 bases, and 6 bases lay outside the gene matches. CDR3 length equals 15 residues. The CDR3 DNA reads TGTGCCAGCAGTTCCCCGACAGGGCCCTCCTACGAGCAGTACTTC. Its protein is CASSSPTGPSYEQYF.

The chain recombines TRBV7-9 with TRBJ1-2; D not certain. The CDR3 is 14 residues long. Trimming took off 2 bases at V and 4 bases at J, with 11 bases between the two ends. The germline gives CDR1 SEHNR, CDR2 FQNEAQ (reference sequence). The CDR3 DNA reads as TGTGCCAGCAGCTTAAAGGAGGGTCCCTATGGCTACACCTTC. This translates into CASSLKEGPYGYTF.

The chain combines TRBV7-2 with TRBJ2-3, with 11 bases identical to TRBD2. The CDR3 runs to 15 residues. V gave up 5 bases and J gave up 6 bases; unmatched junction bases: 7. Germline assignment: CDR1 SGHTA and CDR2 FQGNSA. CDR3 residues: CASSRLAGLGDTQYF. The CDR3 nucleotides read TGTGCCAGCAGCCGACTAGCGGGGCTGGGGGATACGCAGTATTTT.

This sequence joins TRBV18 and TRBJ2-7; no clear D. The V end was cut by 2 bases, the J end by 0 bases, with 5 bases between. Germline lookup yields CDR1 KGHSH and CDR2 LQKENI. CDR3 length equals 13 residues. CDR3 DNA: TGTGCCAGCTCACCAATAAACTCCTACGAGCAGTACTTC. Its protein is CASSPINSYEQYF.

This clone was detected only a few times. The DNA for the CDR3 is TGCGCCAGCAGCTTGGGAAGTGCAGGGGAAAAACTGTTTTTT. Translation: CASSLGSAGEKLFF. The chain couples TRBV5-1 to TRBJ1-4; maybe TRBD1 (5 bases). The CDR3 has 14 amino acids. The germline CDR1 and CDR2 sequences are SGHRS and YFSETQ. V was clipped by 0 bases and J by 8 bases, with 11 bases between them.

CDR3 in amino acids: CASSPPGTLFF. CDR3 DNA: TGTGCCAGCAGTCCCCCAGGGACTTTGTTCTTC. The chain is built from TRBV27 and TRBJ2-1, with D maybe TRBD2 (6 bases). The CDR3 length is 11 residues. Trimming removed 5 bases at V and 15 bases at J, with 14 bases between. Germline assignment: CDR1 MNHEY and CDR2 SMNVEV (reference sequence).

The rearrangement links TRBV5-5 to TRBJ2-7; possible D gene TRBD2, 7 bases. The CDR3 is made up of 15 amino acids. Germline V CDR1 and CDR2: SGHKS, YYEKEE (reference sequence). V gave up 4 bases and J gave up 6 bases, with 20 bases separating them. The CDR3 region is CASSGKGGGIGEQYF. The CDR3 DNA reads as TGTGCCAGCAGCGGGAAGGGGGGAGGGATAGGCGAGCAGTACTTC.

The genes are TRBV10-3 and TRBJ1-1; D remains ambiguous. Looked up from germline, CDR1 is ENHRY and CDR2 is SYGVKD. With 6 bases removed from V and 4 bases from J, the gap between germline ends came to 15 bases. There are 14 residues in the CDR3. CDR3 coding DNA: TGTGCCATCAGCGACCCTCCTACTAGCACTGAAGCTTTCTTT. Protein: CAISDPPTSTEAFF.

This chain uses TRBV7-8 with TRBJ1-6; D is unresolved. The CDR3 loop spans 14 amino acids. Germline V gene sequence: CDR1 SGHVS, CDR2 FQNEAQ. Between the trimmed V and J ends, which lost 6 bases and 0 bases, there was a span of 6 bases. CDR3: CASRFSSYNSPLHF. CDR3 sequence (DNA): TGTGCCAGCAGATTTAGCTCCTATAATTCACCCCTCCACTTT.

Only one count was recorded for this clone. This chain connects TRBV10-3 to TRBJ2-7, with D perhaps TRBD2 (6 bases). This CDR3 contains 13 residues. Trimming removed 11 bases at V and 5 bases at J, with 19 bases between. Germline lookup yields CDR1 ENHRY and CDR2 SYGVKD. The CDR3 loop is CAAGRGVLDEQYF. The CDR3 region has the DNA TGTGCCGCGGGAAGGGGAGTTCTCGACGAGCAGTACTTC.

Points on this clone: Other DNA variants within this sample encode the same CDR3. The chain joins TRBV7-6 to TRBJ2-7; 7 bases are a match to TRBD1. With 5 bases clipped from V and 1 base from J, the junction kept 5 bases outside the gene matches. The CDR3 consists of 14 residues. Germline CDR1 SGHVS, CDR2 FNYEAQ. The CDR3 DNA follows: TGTGCCAGCAGCCCCGACAGGGTTTCCTACGAGCAGTACTTC. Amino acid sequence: CASSPDRVSYEQYF.

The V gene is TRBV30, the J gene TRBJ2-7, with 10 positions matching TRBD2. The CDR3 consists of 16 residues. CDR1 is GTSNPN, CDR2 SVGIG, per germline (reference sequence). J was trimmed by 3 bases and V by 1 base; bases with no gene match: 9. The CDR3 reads CAWSAKLAGDFYEQYF. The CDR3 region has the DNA TGTGCCTGGAGTGCCAAGCTAGCGGGGGATTTCTACGAGCAGTACTTC.

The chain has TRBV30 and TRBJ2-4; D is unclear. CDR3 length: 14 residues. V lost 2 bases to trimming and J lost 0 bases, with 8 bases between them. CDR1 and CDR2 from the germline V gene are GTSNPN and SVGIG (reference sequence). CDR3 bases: TGTGCCTGGAGTCTGGGCTTAGCCAAAAACATTCAGTACTTC. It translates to CAWSLGLAKNIQYF.

The CDR3 bases are TGTGCCAGCAGCTTCGGGGTCGGCACAGATACGCAGTATTTT. Protein: CASSFGVGTDTQYF. The chain combines TRBV7-7 with TRBJ2-3; D is possibly TRBD2 (5 bases). V was pared by 3 bases and J by 1 base, with 8 bases between. Germline V gives CDR1 SSHAT, CDR2 FNYEAQ (reference sequence). This CDR3 has 14 amino acids. The full variable domain, in which reference TRBV7-7 and TRBJ2-3 provide the parts outside the CDR3, is GAGVSQSPRYKVTKRGQDVTLRCDPISSHATLYWYQQALGQGPEFLTYFNYEAQPDKSGLPSDRFSAERPEGSISTLTIQRTEQRDSAMYRCASSFGVGTDTQYFGPGTRLTVL.

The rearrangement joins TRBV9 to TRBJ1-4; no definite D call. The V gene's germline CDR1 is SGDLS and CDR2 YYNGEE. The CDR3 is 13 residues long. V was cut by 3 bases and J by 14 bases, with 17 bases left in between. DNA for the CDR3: TGTGCCAGCAGCGCCTCCAACAGTTTGAGCCTGTTTTTT. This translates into CASSASNSLSLFF.

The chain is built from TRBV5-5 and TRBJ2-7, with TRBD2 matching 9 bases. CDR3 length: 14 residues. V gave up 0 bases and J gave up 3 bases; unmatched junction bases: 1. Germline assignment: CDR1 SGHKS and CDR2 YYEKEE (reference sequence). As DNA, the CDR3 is TGTGCCAGCAGCTTGGCTAGCGGGGACTACGAGCAGTACTTC. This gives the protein CASSLASGDYEQYF.

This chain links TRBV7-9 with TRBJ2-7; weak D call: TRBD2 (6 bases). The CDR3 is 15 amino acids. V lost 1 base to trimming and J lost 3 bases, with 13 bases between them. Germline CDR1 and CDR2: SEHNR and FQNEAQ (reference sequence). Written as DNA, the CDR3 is TGTGCCAGCAGCTTAGGGAGGGGCGGGGACTACGAGCAGTACTTC. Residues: CASSLGRGGDYEQYF.

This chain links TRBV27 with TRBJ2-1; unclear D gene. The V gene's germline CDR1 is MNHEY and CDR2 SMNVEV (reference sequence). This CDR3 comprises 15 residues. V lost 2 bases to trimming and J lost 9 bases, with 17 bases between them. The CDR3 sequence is CASSLTGHPPAEQFF. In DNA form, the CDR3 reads TGTGCCAGCAGTTTAACCGGTCACCCCCCCGCTGAGCAGTTCTTC.

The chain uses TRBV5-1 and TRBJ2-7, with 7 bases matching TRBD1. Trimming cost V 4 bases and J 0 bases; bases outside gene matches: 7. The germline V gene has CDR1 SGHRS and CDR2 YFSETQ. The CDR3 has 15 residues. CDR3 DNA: TGCGCCAGCAGCCCCGGGACAGCACACTCCTACGAGCAGTACTTC. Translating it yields CASSPGTAHSYEQYF.

The CDR3 region is CASSLPGGINTEAFF. The CDR3 nucleotides are TGTGCCAGCAGCTTGCCTGGGGGGATAAACACTGAAGCTTTCTTT. The chain combines TRBV5-6 with TRBJ1-1, with D perhaps TRBD1 (5 bases). CDR1 SGHDT and CDR2 YYEEEE come from the germline V gene. The CDR3 contains 15 residues. V lost 1 base and J 2 bases, leaving 12 bases between the germline ends.

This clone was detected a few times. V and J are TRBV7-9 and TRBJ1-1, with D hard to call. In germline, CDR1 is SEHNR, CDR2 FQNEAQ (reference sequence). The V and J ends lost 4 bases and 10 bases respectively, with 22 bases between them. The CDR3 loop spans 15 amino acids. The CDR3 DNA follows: TGTGCCAGCAGCTCCAAGACATCCCTCTACGACGCAGCTTTCTTT. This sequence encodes CASSSKTSLYDAAFF.

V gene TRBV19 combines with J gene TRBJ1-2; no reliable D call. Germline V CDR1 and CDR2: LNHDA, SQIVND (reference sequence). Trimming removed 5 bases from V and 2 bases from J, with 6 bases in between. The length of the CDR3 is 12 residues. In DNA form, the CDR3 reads TGTGCCAGTAGTGGGCAGAACTATGGCTACACCTTC. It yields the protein CASSGQNYGYTF.

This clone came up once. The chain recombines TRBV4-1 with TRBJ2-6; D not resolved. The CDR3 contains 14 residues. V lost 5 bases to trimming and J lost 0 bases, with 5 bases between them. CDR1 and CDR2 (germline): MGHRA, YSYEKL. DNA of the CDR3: TGCGCCAGCAGCTTCTTCTCTGGGGCCAACGTCCTGACTTTC. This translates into CASSFFSGANVLTF.

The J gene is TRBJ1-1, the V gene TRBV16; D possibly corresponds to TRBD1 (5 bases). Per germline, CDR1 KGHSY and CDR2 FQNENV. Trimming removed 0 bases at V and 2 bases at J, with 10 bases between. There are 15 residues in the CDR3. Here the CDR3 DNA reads TGTGCCAGCAGCCAATCTAGGGGCCTCAACACTGAAGCTTTCTTT. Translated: CASSQSRGLNTEAFF. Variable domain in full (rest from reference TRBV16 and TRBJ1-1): GEEVAQTPKHLVRGEGQKAKLYCAPIKGHSYVFWYQQVLKNEFKFLISFQNENVFDETGMPKERFSAKCLPNSPCSLEIQATKLEDSAVYFCASSQSRGLNTEAFFGQGTRLTVV.

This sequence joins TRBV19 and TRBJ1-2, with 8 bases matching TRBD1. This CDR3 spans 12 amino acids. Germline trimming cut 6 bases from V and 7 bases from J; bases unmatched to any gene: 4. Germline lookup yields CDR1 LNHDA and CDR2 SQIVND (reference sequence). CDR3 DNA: TGTGCCAGTAGCCGGACAGGGACTGGCTACACCTTC. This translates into CASSRTGTGYTF. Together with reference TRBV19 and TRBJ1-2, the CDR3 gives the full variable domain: DGGITQSPKYLFRKEGQNVTLSCEQNLNHDAMYWYRQDPGQGLRLIYYSQIVNDFQKGDIAEGYSVSREKKESFPLTVTSAQKNPTAFYLCASSRTGTGYTFGSGTRLTVV.

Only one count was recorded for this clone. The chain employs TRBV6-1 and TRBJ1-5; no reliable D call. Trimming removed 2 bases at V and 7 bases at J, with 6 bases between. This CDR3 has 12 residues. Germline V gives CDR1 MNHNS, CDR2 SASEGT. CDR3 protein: CASSESSQPQHF. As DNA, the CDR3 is TGTGCCAGCAGTGAATCAAGCCAGCCCCAGCATTTT.